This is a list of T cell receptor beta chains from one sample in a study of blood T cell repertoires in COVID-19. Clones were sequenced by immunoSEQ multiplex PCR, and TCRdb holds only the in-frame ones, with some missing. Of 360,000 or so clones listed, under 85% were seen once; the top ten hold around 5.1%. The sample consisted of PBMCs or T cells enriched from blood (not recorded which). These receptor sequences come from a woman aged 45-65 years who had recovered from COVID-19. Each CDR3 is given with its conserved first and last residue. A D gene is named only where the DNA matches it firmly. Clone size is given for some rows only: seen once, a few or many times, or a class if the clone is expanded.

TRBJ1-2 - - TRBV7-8 TGTGCCAGCAGCGACACCCCTAACTATGGCTACACCTTC CASSDTPNYGYTF
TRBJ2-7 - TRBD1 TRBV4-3 TGCGCCAGCAGCCAAGGTACCGGGGCAGGGGGCGTCTACGAGCAGTACTTC CASSQGTGAGGVYEQYF
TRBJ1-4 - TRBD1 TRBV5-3 TGTGCCAGAAGCTTGGCCGGGACAGGGAATGAAAAACTGTTTTTT CARSLAGTGNEKLFF
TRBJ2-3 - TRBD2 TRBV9 TGTGCCAGCACCGCAACAAGGGCTAGCGGGAGTATGAGTGCAGATACGCAGTATTTT CASTATRASGSMSADTQYF
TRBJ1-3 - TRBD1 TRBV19 TGTGCCAGTAGGATAACAGGGGCCTCTGGAAACACCATATATTTT CASRITGASGNTIYF
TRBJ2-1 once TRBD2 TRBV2 TGTGCCAGCAGTGAAGCGCTTCGACTAGCTGATGATGAGCAGTTCTTC CASSEALRLADDEQFF
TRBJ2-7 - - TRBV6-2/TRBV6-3 TGTGCCAGCAGTTACTCGGTGGACGACAGCTCCTACGAGCAGTACTTC CASSYSVDDSSYEQYF
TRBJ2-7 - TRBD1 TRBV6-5 TGTGCCAGCGGTCTAGACAGGGTAAACTACGAGCAGTACTTC CASGLDRVNYEQYF
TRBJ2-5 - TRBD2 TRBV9 TGTGCCAGCAGCGTAGCGTCAGGGAGGGGTGAGACCCAGTACTTC CASSVASGRGETQYF
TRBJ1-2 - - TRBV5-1 TGCGCCAGCAGCTTTATGGGTCGGGACTTTAACTATGGCTACACCTTC CASSFMGRDFNYGYTF
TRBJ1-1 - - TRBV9 TGTGCCAGCACCCGGGAGGGGTCAAGCCACCCAAACACTGAAGCTTTCTTT CASTREGSSHPNTEAFF
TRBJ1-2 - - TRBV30 TGTGCCTGGACGCGACTGACAGGCTTCTATGGCTACACCTTC CAWTRLTGFYGYTF
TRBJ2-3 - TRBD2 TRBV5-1 TGCGCCAGCCGACCCCTAGCGGACACAGATACGCAGTATTTT CASRPLADTDTQYF
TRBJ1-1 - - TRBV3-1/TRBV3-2 TGTGCCAGCAGCCTTCTTATCGGCAGGGTGAGTGAAGCTTTCTTT CASSLLIGRVSEAFF
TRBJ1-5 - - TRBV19 TGTGCCAGTAGCGGGGTGGGCCAACGGGCCAGTGGCAATCAGCCCCAGCATTTT CASSGVGQRASGNQPQHF
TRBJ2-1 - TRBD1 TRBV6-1 TGTGCCAGCAGTGAAGCACAGGGGGCCCCCTATGAGCAGTTCTTC CASSEAQGAPYEQFF
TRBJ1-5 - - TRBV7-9 TGTGCCAGCAGCTTCGCAACTGTTGGTCAGCCCCAGCATTTT CASSFATVGQPQHF
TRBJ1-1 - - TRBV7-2 TGTGCCAGCAGCTTAGGGACACTTCCCACTGAAGCTTTCTTT CASSLGTLPTEAFF
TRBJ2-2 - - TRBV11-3 TGTGCCAGCAGCTTAGTACCCAGTTCGAACACCGGGGAGCTGTTTTTT CASSLVPSSNTGELFF
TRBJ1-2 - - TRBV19 TGTGCCAGTAGCCCAGTAACCCAGGGCGGGGTCTATGGCTACACCTTC CASSPVTQGGVYGYTF
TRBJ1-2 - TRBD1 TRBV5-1 TGCGCCAGCGGATCGGGACAGACCCTGTCAAATACGGGCTACACCTTC CASGSGQTLSNTGYTF
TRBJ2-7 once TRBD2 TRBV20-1 TGCAGTGCTACTGACCCCGGACTAGCGGGGCGCCCTTCCTCCGAGCAGTACTTC CSATDPGLAGRPSSEQYF
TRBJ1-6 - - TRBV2 TGTGCCAGCAGTGATAAACAGAGCTCCTATAATTCACCCCTCCACTTT CASSDKQSSYNSPLHF
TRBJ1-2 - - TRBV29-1 TGCAGCGTTGGGGGGGACGGCTACACCTTC CSVGGDGYTF
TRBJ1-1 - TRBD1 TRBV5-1 TGCGCCAGCAGCTTACAGGACAGGGCTGAAGCTTTCTTT CASSLQDRAEAFF
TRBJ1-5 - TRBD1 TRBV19 TGTGCCAGTGGGACAGGGGTGAACAATCAGCCCCAGCATTTT CASGTGVNNQPQHF
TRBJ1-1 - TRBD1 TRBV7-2 TGTGCCAGCAGACTGCAGGGGGGGAACACTGAAGCTTTCTTT CASRLQGGNTEAFF
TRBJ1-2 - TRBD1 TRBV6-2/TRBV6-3 TGTGCCAGCAGCAAAACAGGGGACTATGGCTACACCTTC CASSKTGDYGYTF
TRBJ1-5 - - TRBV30 TGTGCCTGGAGCGAGGGGGAGATCCAGCATTTT CAWSEGEIQHF
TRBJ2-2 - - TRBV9 TGTGCCAGCAGCCCCCGCCAGGGGGGACAGACCGACACCGGGGAGCTGTTTTTT CASSPRQGGQTDTGELFF
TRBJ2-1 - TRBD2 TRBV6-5 TGTGCCAGCAAACCGGGACTATACAATGAGCAGTTCTTC CASKPGLYNEQFF
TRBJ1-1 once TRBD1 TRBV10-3 TGTGCCATCAGTGCCCCGGGACAGGGGCAAGCTTTCTTT CAISAPGQGQAFF
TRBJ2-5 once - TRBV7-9 TGTGCCAGCAGCCCATCCCCCTTCCAGGGGCTGGGGGAGACCCAGTACTTC CASSPSPFQGLGETQYF
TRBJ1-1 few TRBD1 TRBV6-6 TGTGCCAGCAGTTTGCCGACAGGGGGAAGTATCGGAGCTTTCTTT CASSLPTGGSIGAFF
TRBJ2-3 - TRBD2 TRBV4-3 TGCGCCAGCAGCCAGAATCTGTGGCTAGCGGGAGGGCCGGGTGTGGTAGATACGCAGTATTTT CASSQNLWLAGGPGVVDTQYF
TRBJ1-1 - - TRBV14 TGTGCCAGCGAATCCCAGAAGAACACTGAAGCTTTCTTT CASESQKNTEAFF
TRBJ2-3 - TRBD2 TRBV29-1 TGCAGCGTTGAGCGGGGGTTAGATACGCAGTATTTT CSVERGLDTQYF
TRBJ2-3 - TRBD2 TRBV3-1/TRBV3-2 TGTGCCAGCAGCCAAGAACGGCCGGGAGGGCGCCCGGCAGATACGCAGTATTTT CASSQERPGGRPADTQYF
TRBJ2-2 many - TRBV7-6 TGTGCCAGCAGCTTAGGGGCTGAGACCGGGGAGCTGTTTTTT CASSLGAETGELFF
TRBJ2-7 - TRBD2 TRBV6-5 TGTGCCACTACTAGCGGGAGGGCCTACGAGCAGTACTTC CATTSGRAYEQYF
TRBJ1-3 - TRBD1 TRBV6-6 TGTGCCAGCAGTCCCGGCCGAGGGACAGGGCCTGGAAACACCATATATTTT CASSPGRGTGPGNTIYF
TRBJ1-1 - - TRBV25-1 TGTGCCAGCAGTGAGACATTCGTCGGGAACACTGAAGCTTTCTTT CASSETFVGNTEAFF
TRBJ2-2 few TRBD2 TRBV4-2 TGTGCCAGCAGCCAGGTTAGCGGGAGAGTAACCGGGGAGCTGTTTTTT CASSQVSGRVTGELFF
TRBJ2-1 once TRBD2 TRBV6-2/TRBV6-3 TGTGCCAGCAGTTACCTAGCGGGGAGACTCTCCTACAATGAGCAGTTCTTC CASSYLAGRLSYNEQFF
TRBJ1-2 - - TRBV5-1 TGCGCCAGCAGCCTACAGGGTCGTATTCATGGCTACACCTTC CASSLQGRIHGYTF
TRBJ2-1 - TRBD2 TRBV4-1 TGCGCCAGCAGCCAAGAACCCCTGGGGCTAGCGGGGGGCGTCTCCTACAATGAGCAGTTCTTC CASSQEPLGLAGGVSYNEQFF
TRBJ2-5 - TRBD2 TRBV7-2 TGTGCCAGCAGTTCAGCGGGGGGGCCGGCGGCCCAGTACTTC CASSSAGGPAAQYF
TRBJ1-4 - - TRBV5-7 TGTGCCAGCAGCTTGTCTAAAGTCGGTAATGAAAAACTGTTTTTT CASSLSKVGNEKLFF
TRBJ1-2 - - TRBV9 TGTGCCAGCAGCGTAGACGGGGGATGGGGCTACACCTTC CASSVDGGWGYTF
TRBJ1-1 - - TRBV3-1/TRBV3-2 TGTGCCAGCAGCCAAGTTGCAGGGGTTCTTTTCTTT CASSQVAGVLFF
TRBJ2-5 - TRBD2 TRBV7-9 TGTGCCAGCAGCTTAGGCGTAACTAGCGGGGGTGAGACCCAGTACTTC CASSLGVTSGGETQYF
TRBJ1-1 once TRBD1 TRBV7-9 TGTGCCAGCAGCTTACCCCGGGACAGGGGGACAGACACTGAAGCTTTCTTT CASSLPRDRGTDTEAFF
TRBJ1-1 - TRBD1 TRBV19 TGTGCCAGTAGTATAGAGGGGACAGGGGGCATTAACACTGAAGCTTTCTTT CASSIEGTGGINTEAFF
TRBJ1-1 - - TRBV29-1 TGCAGCGGGCAGGTGAACATGAACACTGAAGCTTTCTTT CSGQVNMNTEAFF
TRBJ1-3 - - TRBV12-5 TGTGCTAGTGGACTGGGGCCCAGGGGTCCCGGAAACACCATATATTTT CASGLGPRGPGNTIYF
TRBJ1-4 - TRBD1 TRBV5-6 TGTGCCAGCAGCTTAGACAGGGGAGGAGGAGAAAAACTGTTTTTT CASSLDRGGGEKLFF
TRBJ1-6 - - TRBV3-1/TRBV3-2 TGTGCCAGCAGCCAAGGACAGCGTAATTCACCCCTCCACTTT CASSQGQRNSPLHF
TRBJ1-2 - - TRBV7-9 TGTGCCAGCAGCTTATCCGGTTCCGACTATGGCTACACCTTC CASSLSGSDYGYTF
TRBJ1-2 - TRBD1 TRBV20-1 TGCAGTGCTACTGACAGGGTCCGCGGCTACACCTTC CSATDRVRGYTF
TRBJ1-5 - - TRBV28 TGTGCCAGCACCTTGGGGGGGGCGAATCAGCCCCAGCATTTT CASTLGGANQPQHF